Shown below are 32 T cell receptor beta chains from a single sample sequenced in a study of memory CD4+ T cells and cytomegalovirus serostatus. The sort gate was single viable CD3+CD4+CD8-CD45RO+ cells for memory CD4+ T cells. The method was immunoSEQ multiplex PCR; TCRdb's version includes in-frame clones alone and lacks a portion of them. The sample yields under 75,000 clones, around 81% seen once. The sequencing input was memory CD4+ T cells from blood. Every receptor here comes from an adult in good health and CMV-seronegative. Some clones in this sample may be carry-over from other donors' samples.

V is TRBV5-4 and J is TRBJ1-4; 7 positions agree with TRBD1. The junction had 10 bases not matched to a gene; V was cut back by 2 bases and J by 0 bases. This CDR3 has 18 amino acids. From germline, CDR1 is SGHNT and CDR2 YYREEE (reference sequence). The chain's CDR3 is CASSFGQAISTTNEKLFF. The CDR3 DNA reads as TGTGCCAGCAGCTTTGGACAGGCAATTTCCACAACTAATGAAAAACTGTTTTTT.

For the CDR3, the DNA is TGTGCCAGCAGCACCCCCCGGACTAGCGGGAACTACGAGCAGTACTTC. Its translation is CASSTPRTSGNYEQYF. V is TRBV7-2 and J is TRBJ2-7, with 12 bases that match TRBD2. V lost 5 bases to trimming and J lost 3 bases; unmatched junction nucleotides: 8. The CDR3 spans 16 residues. Germline loops: CDR1 SGHTA, CDR2 FQGNSA.

V is TRBV30 and J is TRBJ1-5, with 9 bases matching TRBD1. J was trimmed by 6 bases and V by 0 bases; bases with no gene match: 9. The CDR3 has 16 residues. Germline loops: CDR1 GTSNPN, CDR2 SVGIG (reference sequence). The CDR3 DNA follows: TGTGCCTGGAGTGTAGCCACAGGGGGCAGGGGTCAGCCCCAGCATTTT. Protein sequence: CAWSVATGGRGQPQHF.

The CDR3 coding sequence is TGTGCCAGCAGTTTGCCAGCGGAAACGAACTCCTACGAGCAGTACTTC. Its protein is CASSLPAETNSYEQYF. The rearrangement links TRBV27 to TRBJ2-7, with D tentatively TRBD2 (5 bases). The V gene lost 3 bases and the J gene lost 0 bases, with 15 bases spanning the gap. The CDR3 is 16 residues long. Germline loops: CDR1 MNHEY, CDR2 SMNVEV (reference sequence).

The chain combines TRBV6-5 with TRBJ2-5; TRBD1 agrees at 8 bases. Losses at the gene ends were 9 bases for V and 3 bases for J; bases not matched to a gene: 6. Germline V lookup: CDR1 MNHEY, CDR2 SVGAGI. The length of the CDR3 is 13 residues. The CDR3 DNA sequence: TGTGCCAGTCAAGACAGGGGAAAAGAGACCCAGTACTTC. Its translation: CASQDRGKETQYF.

The CDR3 DNA follows: TGCGCCAGCAGGAAAGACCGAGAACCCCTCCACTTT. This translates into CASRKDREPLHF. This chain connects TRBV5-1 to TRBJ1-6; the D is unclear. The CDR3 totals 12 residues. Germline assignment: CDR1 SGHRS and CDR2 YFSETQ. The V gene lost 5 bases and the J gene lost 12 bases, with 12 bases spanning the gap.

The table lists this clone with a count of one. The V and J genes are TRBV7-9 and TRBJ1-1; D is undetermined. The CDR3 sequence is 11 residues long. The germline V and J ends were trimmed by 1 base and 10 bases, with 7 bases remaining between them. The germline V gene has CDR1 SEHNR and CDR2 FQNEAQ (reference sequence). CDR3 amino acids: CASSLGMAAFF. As DNA, the CDR3 is TGTGCCAGCAGCTTAGGGATGGCAGCTTTCTTT. Filled out from reference TRBV7-9 and TRBJ1-1, the complete variable domain reads DTGVSQNPRHKITKRGQNVTFRCDPISEHNRLYWYRQTLGQGPEFLTYFQNEAQLEKSRLLSDRFSAERPKGSFSTLEIQRTEQGDSAMYLCASSLGMAAFFGQGTRLTVV.

The CDR3 DNA reads as TGTGCCAGCAGGCCAGATCGGGGTCCTGAAGCTTTCTTT. Translating gives CASRPDRGPEAFF. The chain links TRBV6-6 to TRBJ1-1; D not resolved. Germline assignment: CDR1 MNHNY and CDR2 SVGAGI (reference sequence). V was clipped by 6 bases and J by 6 bases, with 14 bases between them. This CDR3 is 13 amino acids long.

The chain carries TRBV7-2 and TRBJ2-1, with 8 bases matching TRBD2. CDR1 SGHTA and CDR2 FQGNSA come from the germline V gene. The CDR3 totals 14 residues. J lost 16 bases, V lost 5 bases, and 16 bases had no gene match. CDR3 sequence: CASSPHSSAGGGFF. For the CDR3, the DNA is TGTGCCAGCAGCCCCCATAGTAGCGCGGGAGGAGGATTCTTC.

The chain links TRBV4-1 to TRBJ1-5; weak D call: TRBD1 (6 bases). Trimming took 5 bases from V and 2 from J, leaving 13 bases between them. The V gene's germline CDR1 is MGHRA and CDR2 YSYEKL. The CDR3 sequence is 15 residues long. The CDR3 is CASSNQGLGNQPQHF. CDR3 DNA sequence: TGCGCCAGCAGCAACCAGGGGCTGGGCAATCAGCCCCAGCATTTT.

This clone has more than one count but fewer than ten. CDR3 residues: CASSLQIGYGYTF. CDR3 DNA sequence: TGTGCCAGCAGCTTACAGATCGGCTATGGCTACACCTTC. The chain carries TRBV5-8 and TRBJ1-2, with D unclear. Germline V lookup: CDR1 SGHTS, CDR2 YDEGEE. V gave up 2 bases and J gave up 4 bases, with 9 bases separating them. The CDR3 has 13 amino acids.

This rearrangement joins TRBV5-4 to TRBJ1-3; D possibly corresponds to TRBD1 (5 bases). CDR3 length: 15 amino acids. The V gene lost 4 bases and the J gene lost 0 bases, with 11 bases spanning the gap. The germline CDR1 and CDR2 sequences are SGHNT and YYREEE (reference sequence). The CDR3 DNA follows: TGTGCCAGCAGCCGAGACAGAGCCTCTGGAAACACCATATATTTT. Translated: CASSRDRASGNTIYF.

The chain couples TRBV20-1 to TRBJ2-1; D is undetermined. Trimming pared 3 bases from V and 10 bases from J, leaving 7 bases between. Germline CDR1 and CDR2: DFQATT and SNEGSKA (reference sequence). The CDR3 length is 10 residues. CDR3 DNA sequence: TGCAGTGCTAGTTCCCAGGAGCAGTTCTTC. Residues: CSASSQEQFF.

The V call is TRBV9, the J call TRBJ2-5, with D unclear. The CDR3 consists of 16 residues. CDR1 and CDR2 from the germline V gene are SGDLS and YYNGEE. V was shortened by 0 bases and J by 5 bases, with 17 bases between the two germline ends. This CDR3 reads CASSVGPRSSSETQYF. CDR3 DNA: TGTGCCAGCAGCGTAGGCCCGAGGAGCTCCAGTGAGACCCAGTACTTC.

V usage is TRBV7-3 and J usage is TRBJ2-7; weak D call: TRBD2 (5 bases). Germline CDR1 is SGHTA and CDR2 is FQGTGA. The germline V and J ends were trimmed by 5 bases and 3 bases, with 17 bases remaining between them. The CDR3 loop spans 15 amino acids. CDR3 region: CASSPDPRTVYEQYF. The CDR3 DNA follows: TGTGCCAGCAGCCCCGACCCTAGGACTGTCTACGAGCAGTACTTC. The full variable domain, completed using reference TRBV7-3 and TRBJ2-7, is GAGVSQTPSNKVTEKGKYVELRCDPISGHTALYWYRQSLGQGPEFLIYFQGTGAADDSGLPNDRFFAVRPEGSVSTLKIQRTERGDSAVYLCASSPDPRTVYEQYFGPGTRLTVT.

This clone appeared a single time. The chain uses TRBV29-1 and TRBJ2-2; 7 bases match TRBD2. Germline CDR1 is SQVTM and CDR2 is ANQGSEA. There are 15 residues in the CDR3. With 5 bases clipped from V and 1 base from J, the junction kept 7 bases outside the gene matches. This CDR3 reads CSVKAGSGNTGELFF. CDR3 in DNA: TGCAGCGTTAAAGCGGGGAGTGGGAACACCGGGGAGCTGTTTTTT.

The rearrangement joins TRBV5-4 to TRBJ2-3; TRBD2 matches at 9 bases. The CDR3 totals 18 residues. The trim removed 3 bases at V and 0 bases at J, leaving 11 bases unmatched. CDR1 and CDR2 from the germline V gene are SGHNT and YYREEE (reference sequence). This chain's CDR3 is CASSSGGRTSVSTDTQYF. DNA of the CDR3: TGTGCCAGCAGCTCCGGGGGGCGGACTAGCGTGAGCACAGATACGCAGTATTTT.

This clone was observed a single time. This rearrangement joins TRBV18 to TRBJ1-4, with a possible D match to TRBD1 (5 bases). The CDR3 totals 14 residues. Germline assignment: CDR1 KGHSH and CDR2 LQKENI. V gave up 3 bases and J gave up 7 bases, with 12 bases separating them. CDR3 sequence reads: CASSPEVGGEKLFF. CDR3 in DNA: TGTGCCAGCTCACCGGAGGTTGGGGGTGAAAAACTGTTTTTT.

V usage is TRBV21-1 and J usage is TRBJ2-5. TRBV21-1 has pseudogene status. The CDR3 extends over 17 amino acids. The DNA for the CDR3 is TGTGCCAGCAGCAATAGCCCAAGGGCGGTGTATACAGAGACCCAGTACTTC. It translates to CASSNSPRAVYTETQYF.

V gene TRBV18 combines with J gene TRBJ2-1, with D perhaps TRBD2 (6 bases). The CDR3 totals 14 residues. CDR1 and CDR2 from the germline V gene are KGHSH and LQKENI. V was clipped by 5 bases and J by 5 bases, with 13 bases between them. CDR3 coding DNA: TGTGCCAGCTCATCCTTGACTAGAAACAATGAGCAGTTCTTC. This codes for CASSSLTRNNEQFF.

Here the CDR3 reads CASSDRVGYTF. In DNA form, the CDR3 reads TGTGCCAGCAGTGACAGGGTTGGCTACACCTTC. This rearrangement joins TRBV28 to TRBJ1-2; the match to TRBD1 covers 7 bases. V lost 5 bases, J lost 7 bases, and 1 base stayed unmatched. The CDR3 loop spans 11 amino acids. Germline V gene lookup returns CDR1 MDHEN and CDR2 SYDVKM.

The rearrangement uses TRBV18 and TRBJ1-1; D is perhaps TRBD1 (6 bases). V gave up 4 bases and J gave up 8 bases, with 20 bases separating them. Germline-derived CDR1 and CDR2 are KGHSH and LQKENI. The CDR3 is made up of 15 amino acids. For the CDR3, the DNA is TGTGCCAGCTCACTCGTTATTCCCCCCCAGGGGGAAGCTTTCTTT. This translates into CASSLVIPPQGEAFF.

The chain joins TRBV9 to TRBJ2-1; TRBD2 might be the D (6 bases). CDR1 SGDLS and CDR2 YYNGEE come from the germline V gene. Between the trimmed V and J ends, which lost 2 bases and 2 bases, there was a span of 11 bases. This CDR3 is built from 15 residues. The CDR3 reads CASSVLASPYNEQFF. CDR3 DNA sequence: TGTGCCAGCAGCGTGCTAGCGAGTCCCTACAATGAGCAGTTCTTC.

This chain uses TRBV6-6 with TRBJ1-1; possible D gene TRBD1, 5 bases. Germline V lookup: CDR1 MNHNY, CDR2 SVGAGI (reference sequence). The CDR3 is made up of 14 amino acids. V was shortened by 2 bases and J by 5 bases, with 12 bases between the two germline ends. CDR3 DNA: TGTGCCAGCAGTTACCAGGGCAGGGAAACTGAAGCTTTCTTT. Translating gives CASSYQGRETEAFF.

The gene calls are TRBV5-1 and TRBJ1-1, with TRBD1 matching over 7 bases. The CDR3 has 16 residues. Trimming removed 7 bases from V and 1 base from J; junction bases left unmatched: 13. Per germline, CDR1 SGHRS and CDR2 YFSETQ. CDR3 region: CASGGPRGLGNTEAFF. As DNA, the CDR3 is TGCGCCAGCGGGGGCCCCAGGGGGTTAGGGAACACTGAAGCTTTCTTT.

V usage is TRBV18 and J usage is TRBJ2-2; the D gene could be TRBD1 or TRBD2 (5 bases each). Germline V CDR1 and CDR2: KGHSH, LQKENI. V was cut by 2 bases and J by 2 bases, with 9 bases left in between. The CDR3 has 15 residues. The CDR3 loop reads CASSPGTVNTGELFF. The CDR3, as DNA: TGTGCCAGCTCACCAGGGACGGTAAACACCGGGGAGCTGTTTTTT.

This chain uses TRBV18 with TRBJ1-4; D is undetermined. The germline gives CDR1 KGHSH, CDR2 LQKENI. The V gene lost 5 bases and the J gene lost 6 bases, with 10 bases spanning the gap. The CDR3 contains 13 residues. Here the CDR3 DNA reads TGTGCCAGCTCATCCGGTCCGGATGAAAAACTGTTTTTT. Its translation: CASSSGPDEKLFF.

The rearrangement links TRBV29-1 to TRBJ2-3; D unresolved. The germline gives CDR1 SQVTM, CDR2 ANQGSEA. This CDR3 has 10 amino acids. V was shortened by 4 bases and J by 2 bases, with 1 base between the two germline ends. CDR3 bases: TGCAGCGTTGCCACAGATACGCAGTATTTT. Translated, it gives CSVATDTQYF.

This clone was found a few times. V usage is TRBV9 and J usage is TRBJ1-1, with 7 bases identical to TRBD1. The CDR3 has 13 residues. Losses at the gene ends were 4 bases for V and 3 bases for J; bases not matched to a gene: 3. The germline V gene has CDR1 SGDLS and CDR2 YYNGEE. The CDR3 region is CASSFTGDTEAFF. The DNA for the CDR3 is TGTGCCAGCAGCTTTACAGGGGACACTGAAGCTTTCTTT.

The chain carries TRBV2 and TRBJ2-1, with unresolved D. V lost 3 bases and J lost 0, with 9 bases in between. The CDR3 length is 15 residues. CDR1 is SNHLY, CDR2 FYNNEI, per germline. CDR3 region: CASSDGHGSYNEQFF. The CDR3 DNA sequence: TGTGCCAGCAGTGACGGGCACGGCTCCTACAATGAGCAGTTCTTC.

This chain links TRBV12-5 with TRBJ2-2; 7 bases line up with TRBD2. The CDR3 loop spans 16 amino acids. V lost 3 bases and J lost 5; bases outside the gene matches: 9. CDR1 and CDR2 from the germline V gene are LGHNT and FRNRAP. The DNA of the CDR3 is TGTGCTAGTGGTTTTTCTCGGTGGGGGGGGACCGGGGAGCTGTTTTTT. Amino acids: CASGFSRWGGTGELFF.

V and J are TRBV5-1 and TRBJ1-2, with 9 bases lining up with TRBD1. Germline V gene sequence: CDR1 SGHRS, CDR2 YFSETQ. Unmatched junction bases numbered 5, after V lost 4 bases and J lost 4 bases. This CDR3 region has 14 residues. The CDR3 nucleotides read TGCGCCAGCAGCCCGGGACAGGGAGCCTATGGCTACACCTTC. Protein: CASSPGQGAYGYTF. The full variable domain, its missing parts supplied by reference TRBV5-1 and TRBJ1-2, is KAGVTQTPRYLIKTRGQQVTLSCSPISGHRSVSWYQQTPGQGLQFLFEYFSETQRNKGNFPGRFSGRQFSNSRSEMNVSTLELGDSALYLCASSPGQGAYGYTFGSGTRLTVV.